This T cell receptor beta chain was profiled in a study of T cells in localized non-small cell lung cancer. Only in-frame clones appear in the TCRdb table, and some are missing; sequencing was by immunoSEQ multiplex PCR. In the table there are roughly 38,000 clones, about 87% of which are singletons. The germline V gene has CDR1 SQVTM and CDR2 ANQGSEA. The V gene lost 0 bases and the J gene lost 4 bases, with 12 bases spanning the gap. The CDR3 is 14 residues long. The V gene is TRBV29-1, the J gene TRBJ1-1, with TRBD1 as a possible D gene (6 bases). The sequence derives from a woman aged 35 to 70 with stage I lung adenocarcinoma. Sequencing was performed on peripheral blood, taken before any cancer treatment. CDR3 coding DNA: TGCAGCGTTGAAGATAGCGGGGGGGCCACTGAAGCTTTCTTT. Translation: CSVEDSGGATEAFF.